Sequencing of this TCR beta chain was carried out in a study of CD4 T cells in relation to SARS-CoV-2 and coronaviruses. Study-wide background: Controls used an HIV-1 Nef peptide pool or no peptide.

A note on this clone: What it binds is not known.

Unexposed donor CD4+ T cells date from about 2011-2019, before the COVID-19 pandemic. Isolation of CD4+ T cells took place after 10 days in culture. Germline-derived CDR1 and CDR2 are MNHNS and SASEGT. The CDR3 runs to 16 residues. V was clipped by 4 bases and J by 0 bases, with 12 bases between them. Sequencing was performed with immunoSEQ multiplex PCR; in TCRdb, only in-frame clones are kept and a portion is missing. Altogether about 26,000 clones are present, roughly four fifths being singletons, with the ten largest covering 18%. The J gene is TRBJ1-4, the V gene TRBV6-1; maybe TRBD1 (6 bases). The sample taken for sequencing was CD4+ T cells from PBMCs, cultured in vitro. The TCR was taken from a human donor in good health. The CDR3 reads CASSVQQGTTNEKLFF. CDR3 DNA sequence: TGTGCCAGCAGTGTCCAACAGGGTACAACTAATGAAAAACTGTTTTTT.